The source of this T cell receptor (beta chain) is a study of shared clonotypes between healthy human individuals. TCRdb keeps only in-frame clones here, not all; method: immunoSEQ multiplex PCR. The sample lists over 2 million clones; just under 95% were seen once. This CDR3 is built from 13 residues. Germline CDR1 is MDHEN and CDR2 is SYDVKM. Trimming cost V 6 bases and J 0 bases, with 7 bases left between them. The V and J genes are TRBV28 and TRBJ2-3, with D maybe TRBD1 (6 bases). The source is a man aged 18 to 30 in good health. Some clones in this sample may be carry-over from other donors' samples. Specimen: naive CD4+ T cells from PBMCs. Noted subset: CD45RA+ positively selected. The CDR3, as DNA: TGTGCCAGCAGGGGACACAGCACAGATACGCAGTATTTT. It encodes CASRGHSTDTQYF.